The T cell receptor beta chain under discussion was sequenced for a study of blood T cell repertoires in COVID-19. Turning to the study itself: Sample material is recorded as cDNA or gDNA derived from T cells, B-cell-depleted T cells, or PBMCs.

Produced via immunoSEQ multiplex PCR; TCRdb's table is partial and in-frame only. Of more than 350,000 clones detected, 85% to 90% appear once; the ten largest clones hold 1%. The CDR3 consists of 16 residues. With 0 bases clipped from V and 8 bases from J, the junction kept 7 bases outside the gene matches. CDR1 is SEHNR and CDR2 is FQNEAQ in the germline V gene (reference sequence). Sequences were obtained from PBMCs or T cells enriched from blood (not recorded which). This chain uses TRBV7-9 with TRBJ1-4; 9 nucleotides match TRBD1. The TCR originated in a man aged 18-30 years who had recovered from COVID-19. DNA for the CDR3: TGTGCCAGCAGCTTAGCTCCGGGACAGGGATCGGAAAAACTGTTTTTT. Residues: CASSLAPGQGSEKLFF. Variable domain in full (rest from reference TRBV7-9 and TRBJ1-4): DTGVSQNPRHKITKRGQNVTFRCDPISEHNRLYWYRQTLGQGPEFLTYFQNEAQLEKSRLLSDRFSAERPKGSFSTLEIQRTEQGDSAMYLCASSLAPGQGSEKLFFGSGTQLSVL.